This T cell receptor (beta chain) was captured in a study of T cells after yellow fever vaccination. For the study at large: Preparation used SMART-Seq v4 Ultra Low Input for the low-cell-number fractions. Whole-study results and caveats: It was a weaker secondary response, yet one that peaked faster, at day 5 versus 15. Across the CD4 and CD8 compartments, a small share of clonotypes was present in both.

This clonotype occurred a few times. The target antigen is unknown. 5'RACE template switching produced TCR cDNA carrying a universal primer site and UMIs. TCRdb fed the 5' RACE reads into MiXCR, producing one record per CDR3 protein. Found here are about 210,000 distinct CDR3 sequences, less than 3.5% of them singletons; the top ten hold 3.2%. The TCR comes from a man between 18 and 29 years old who received the YFV17D yellow fever vaccine. The sequences come from CD4+ T cells sorted from PBMCs, collected 10 days after the yellow fever booster vaccination.

The CDR3: CASSRRQAIFMNTEAFF. CDR3 sequence (DNA): TGTGCCAGCAGTCGTAGACAGGCGATTTTTATGAACACTGAAGCTTTCTTT. The V and J genes are TRBV6-5 and TRBJ1-1, with D maybe TRBD1 (6 bases). Germline-derived CDR1 and CDR2 are MNHEY and SVGAGI. With 5 bases removed from V and 0 bases from J, the gap between germline ends came to 19 bases. The CDR3 is made up of 17 amino acids.